The 30 T cell receptor beta chains listed next were all sequenced from one sample in a study of OX40 agonist ivuxolimab in advanced cancers. The method was immunoSEQ multiplex PCR; TCRdb's version includes in-frame clones alone and lacks a portion of them. The table has 55,000 to 80,000 clones, about 80% seen once. The input for sequencing was CD4+ or CD8+ T cells sorted from blood, taken in a trial of the OX40 agonist ivuxolimab. These receptor sequences come from an adult with an advanced solid tumor such as melanoma, head and neck, liver or kidney cancer.

CDR3 DNA sequence: TGTGCCAGCAGCTTAGTCGGCAGGGGTTACAATGAGCAGTTCTTC. Translation gives CASSLVGRGYNEQFF. The chain employs TRBV7-3 and TRBJ2-1, with D tentatively TRBD1 (6 bases). V lost 2 bases to trimming and J lost 4 bases, with 12 bases between them. CDR1 and CDR2 from the germline V gene are SGHTA and FQGTGA. The CDR3 has 15 amino acids. Variable domain in full (rest from reference TRBV7-3 and TRBJ2-1): GAGVSQTPSNKVTEKGKYVELRCDPISGHTALYWYRQSLGQGPEFLIYFQGTGAADDSGLPNDRFFAVRPEGSVSTLKIQRTERGDSAVYLCASSLVGRGYNEQFFGPGTRLTVL.

This clone was seen a single time. CDR3 DNA: TGTGCCAGCAGGACCGGGACAGGGAAAAACACCGGGGAGCTGTTTTTT. Encoded protein: CASRTGTGKNTGELFF. The chain recombines TRBV27 with TRBJ2-2; TRBD1 agrees at 9 bases. J lost 2 bases, V lost 6 bases, and 7 bases had no gene match. Looked up from germline, CDR1 is MNHEY and CDR2 is SMNVEV (reference sequence). CDR3 length: 16 amino acids.

This clone appeared a few times. This sequence joins TRBV2 and TRBJ1-2; D ambiguous. The germline CDR1 and CDR2 sequences are SNHLY and FYNNEI. Trimming took 4 bases from V and 3 from J, leaving 3 bases between them. The CDR3 runs 11 residues. This CDR3 is CASSGHYGYTF. The CDR3 coding sequence is TGTGCCAGCAGTGGCCACTATGGCTACACCTTC.

V gene TRBV25-1 combines with J gene TRBJ2-4; the match to TRBD2 covers 7 bases. The CDR3 consists of 12 residues. V dropped 1 base and J dropped 14; count of bases not matched to a gene: 5. From germline, CDR1 is MGHDK and CDR2 SYGVNS. CDR3 in amino acids: CASSEWGGSEYF. The CDR3 nucleotides read TGTGCCAGCAGTGAATGGGGGGGGTCAGAGTACTTC.

The chain recombines TRBV9 with TRBJ2-3; D is undetermined. With 6 bases removed from V and 0 bases from J, the gap between germline ends came to 11 bases. CDR1 and CDR2 from the germline V gene are SGDLS and YYNGEE. The CDR3 sequence is 14 residues long. DNA of the CDR3: TGTGCCAGCAAGGGCAGCACTAGCACAGATACGCAGTATTTT. Its protein product is CASKGSTSTDTQYF.

The gene calls are TRBV7-6 and TRBJ1-5; D gene uncertain. CDR3 size: 17 residues. Trimming shortened V by 2 bases and J by 6 bases, and 20 bases separated the two germline ends. The V gene's germline CDR1 is SGHVS and CDR2 FNYEAQ. CDR3 nucleotides: TGTGCCAGCAGCTTAAGGGAGGGAGGGTCGAGGAGTCAGCCCCAGCATTTT. Translating gives CASSLREGGSRSQPQHF.

CDR3 residues: CASSYPTGENSPLHF. The CDR3 bases are TGTGCCAGCAGTTACCCGACAGGGGAAAATTCACCCCTCCACTTT. The chain is built from TRBV6-4 and TRBJ1-6; TRBD1 matches 8 bases. Germline lookup yields CDR1 MRHNA and CDR2 SNTAGT. This CDR3 contains 15 residues. J lost 7 bases, V lost 5 bases, and 7 bases had no gene match.

The rearrangement joins TRBV29-1 to TRBJ1-2, with 9 bases matching TRBD1. Per germline, CDR1 SQVTM and CDR2 ANQGSEA. CDR3 length: 13 residues. V was pared by 5 bases and J by 7 bases, with 8 bases of the junction left unmatched. CDR3 protein: CSVFGTGSFGYTF. CDR3 in DNA: TGCAGCGTTTTCGGGACAGGGAGTTTTGGCTACACCTTC.

This chain uses TRBV28 with TRBJ1-2, with D possibly TRBD1 on 6 matching bases. The germline CDR1 and CDR2 sequences are MDHEN and SYDVKM. V was shortened by 2 bases and J by 6 bases, with 19 bases between the two germline ends. The CDR3 length is 16 residues. The CDR3 nucleotides are TGTGCCAGCAGTTTACCGGTCGGACAGATTTCCCATGGCTACACCTTC. Translated: CASSLPVGQISHGYTF.

This sequence joins TRBV7-9 and TRBJ1-5; perhaps TRBD1 as D (6 bases). The CDR3 is 14 amino acids. Trimming took 6 bases from V and 2 from J, leaving 11 bases between them. Per germline, CDR1 SEHNR and CDR2 FQNEAQ (reference sequence). CDR3: CASSTGGGNQPQHF. CDR3 coding DNA: TGTGCCAGCAGTACGGGGGGCGGCAATCAGCCCCAGCATTTT. Full variable domain (outside the CDR3, taken from reference TRBV7-9 and TRBJ1-5): DTGVSQNPRHKITKRGQNVTFRCDPISEHNRLYWYRQTLGQGPEFLTYFQNEAQLEKSRLLSDRFSAERPKGSFSTLEIQRTEQGDSAMYLCASSTGGGNQPQHFGDGTRLSIL.

The chain carries TRBV28 and TRBJ1-2; D is ambiguous. V lost 7 bases, J lost 4 bases, and 13 bases lay in between. The V gene's germline CDR1 is MDHEN and CDR2 SYDVKM. The length of the CDR3 is 13 residues. Here the CDR3 reads CASTLAPLYGYTF. The DNA of the CDR3 is TGTGCCAGCACCCTCGCCCCCCTCTATGGCTACACCTTC.

This rearrangement joins TRBV4-1 to TRBJ1-3; the D is unclear. CDR3 length: 16 amino acids. The V end was cut by 0 bases, the J end by 0 bases, with 9 bases between. Per germline, CDR1 MGHRA and CDR2 YSYEKL. The CDR3 coding sequence is TGCGCCAGCAGCCAAGAGTACCGTTACTCTGGAAACACCATATATTTT. This codes for CASSQEYRYSGNTIYF.

The chain joins TRBV6-5 to TRBJ2-6; D is uncertain. Per germline, CDR1 MNHEY and CDR2 SVGAGI. CDR3 length: 16 amino acids. The ends were cut back, 0 bases at V and 0 bases at J, with 6 bases in the middle. This chain's CDR3 is CASSYSGASGANVLTF. CDR3 nucleotides: TGTGCCAGCAGTTACTCTGGTGCCTCTGGGGCCAACGTCCTGACTTTC.

The CDR3 sequence is CASSQEGLNEQFF. The CDR3 DNA reads as TGCGCCAGCAGCCAAGAAGGCTTAAATGAGCAGTTCTTC. J is TRBJ2-1 and V is TRBV4-1; the D is unclear. This CDR3 is 13 amino acids long. V shed 0 bases and J shed 7 bases, with 7 bases lying between them. The germline CDR1 and CDR2 sequences are MGHRA and YSYEKL.

V gene TRBV6-5 combines with J gene TRBJ2-7; 11 nucleotides match TRBD1. V lost 6 bases, J lost 1 base, and 5 bases stayed unmatched. Germline lookup yields CDR1 MNHEY and CDR2 SVGAGI. The CDR3 consists of 15 residues. DNA for the CDR3: TGTGCCAGCAGATATGGGACAGGGGGATCCTACGAGCAGTACTTC. Its protein product is CASRYGTGGSYEQYF.

J is TRBJ2-2 and V is TRBV7-2; 7 bases are shared with TRBD2. Germline V gene data show CDR1 as SGHTA and CDR2 as FQGNSA. Trimming at V came to 4 bases and at J to 6 bases, leaving 8 bases not matched to a gene. The CDR3 consists of 15 residues. The CDR3, as DNA: TGTGCCAGCAGCTGGACTAGGCACCCGTCCGGGGAGCTGTTTTTT. This gives the protein CASSWTRHPSGELFF.

V and J are TRBV18 and TRBJ2-7, with 7 bases identical to TRBD1. The CDR3 is 13 residues long. The J segment lost 1 base and the V segment lost 5 bases, leaving 2 bases of the junction unmatched. CDR1 is KGHSH and CDR2 is LQKENI in the germline V gene. CDR3 loop: CASSGDSSYEQYF. In nucleotides, the CDR3 is TGTGCCAGCTCAGGGGACAGTTCCTACGAGCAGTACTTC.

V gene TRBV6-5 combines with J gene TRBJ2-7, with 8 bases aligning to TRBD2. Germline values: CDR1 MNHEY, CDR2 SVGAGI. Trimming took 3 bases from V and 7 from J; bases not matched to a gene: 2. The CDR3 has 12 residues. The chain's CDR3 is CASSYRLAEQYF. The CDR3 DNA follows: TGTGCCAGCAGTTATCGACTAGCGGAGCAGTACTTC.

The rearrangement joins TRBV7-2 to TRBJ1-3; no clear D gene. With 1 base removed from V and 6 bases from J, the gap between germline ends came to 10 bases. Per the germline V gene, CDR1 is SGHTA and CDR2 is FQGNSA. The CDR3 length is 14 residues. CDR3 DNA sequence: TGTGCCAGCAGCTTAGGTTCTAATGTAAACACCATATATTTT. Its protein product is CASSLGSNVNTIYF.

The chain links TRBV7-2 to TRBJ1-5, with D maybe TRBD1 (6 bases). V was trimmed by 2 bases and J by 7 bases, leaving 15 bases between them. The CDR3 has 15 amino acids. Germline CDR1 reads SGHTA; CDR2 reads FQGNSA. CDR3 DNA sequence: TGTGCCAGCAGCTTAACCGGGGCGAGGGGGCAGCCCCAGCATTTT. Protein product: CASSLTGARGQPQHF.

The rearrangement joins TRBV11-1 to TRBJ2-1; D might be TRBD1 or TRBD2, each matching 6 bases. The CDR3 runs 14 residues. V was cut by 5 bases and J by 10 bases, with 18 bases left in between. Germline V gene lookup returns CDR1 SGHAT and CDR2 FQDESV (reference sequence). CDR3 loop: CASSPGLGALEQFF. In nucleotides, the CDR3 is TGTGCCAGCAGCCCGGGACTGGGGGCTTTGGAGCAGTTCTTC.

The chain employs TRBV7-2 and TRBJ2-1; no definite D call. From germline, CDR1 is SGHTA and CDR2 FQGNSA. The CDR3 contains 15 residues. V was clipped by 6 bases and J by 8 bases, with 20 bases between them. The CDR3 DNA follows: TGTGCCAGCAGACAAAACGGTATAGTGACCTATGAGCAGTTCTTC. Amino acid sequence: CASRQNGIVTYEQFF.

The V gene is TRBV10-2, the J gene TRBJ2-7, with D maybe TRBD2 (6 bases). This CDR3 has 12 residues. V was cut by 6 bases and J by 7 bases, with 13 bases left in between. Germline V gives CDR1 WSHSY, CDR2 SAAADI. The CDR3 DNA reads as TGCGCCAGCAGGGCGACTAGGGGAGAGCAGTACGTC. This codes for CASRATRGEQYV.

The sample holds one count of this clone. This same CDR3 is encoded by further DNA sequences in the sample. The gene calls are TRBV5-1 and TRBJ2-5; D uncertain. The CDR3 is 15 residues long. The V end lost 0 bases, the J end lost 1 base, and 10 bases lay between the germline ends. Germline CDR1 reads SGHRS; CDR2 reads YFSETQ. CDR3 loop: CASSLGTGGQETQYF. CDR3 DNA: TGCGCCAGCAGCTTGGGGACCGGTGGCCAAGAGACCCAGTACTTC.

V and J are TRBV11-2 and TRBJ2-1; the D gene could be TRBD1 or TRBD2 (6 bases each). With 6 bases removed from V and 6 bases from J, the gap between germline ends came to 12 bases. The V gene's germline CDR1 is SGHAT and CDR2 FQNNGV. The CDR3 runs to 13 residues. The CDR3 sequence is CASRRLGGNEQFF. CDR3 DNA: TGTGCCAGCAGAAGACTAGGGGGCAATGAGCAGTTCTTC.

V gene TRBV6-1 combines with J gene TRBJ2-4; D is perhaps TRBD2 (6 bases). Germline V gene sequence: CDR1 MNHNS, CDR2 SASEGT. The CDR3 runs to 16 residues. With 4 bases removed from V and 3 bases from J, the gap between germline ends came to 16 bases. The CDR3 is CASSGPGGFNKNIQYF. CDR3 bases: TGTGCCAGCAGTGGCCCCGGGGGTTTCAACAAAAACATTCAGTACTTC.

The genes are TRBV25-1 and TRBJ2-5, with D possibly called TRBD1 or TRBD2 (6 bases each). Trimming removed 7 bases at V and 3 bases at J, with 12 bases between. CDR3 length: 13 residues. Germline V gene lookup returns CDR1 MGHDK and CDR2 SYGVNS. CDR3 sequence (DNA): TGTGCCAGCACCCACGGGGGCAAAGAGACCCAGTACTTC. This sequence encodes CASTHGGKETQYF. Using reference TRBV25-1 and TRBJ2-5 for the parts outside the CDR3, the full variable domain is EADIYQTPRYLVIGTGKKITLECSQTMGHDKMYWYQQDPGMELHLIHYSYGVNSTEKGDLSSESTVSRIRTEHFPLTLESARPSHTSQYLCASTHGGKETQYFGPGTRLLVL.

The V call is TRBV2, the J call TRBJ2-7; D may be TRBD1 (6 bases). Germline V CDR1 and CDR2: SNHLY, FYNNEI. V lost 4 bases, J lost 4 bases, and 11 bases lay in between. The CDR3 length is 13 residues. The CDR3 DNA is TGTGCCAGCAGTGGGCAGGGGTGGTACGAGCAGTACGTC. Translation: CASSGQGWYEQYV.

The genes are TRBV20-1 and TRBJ1-2, with D perhaps TRBD1 (5 bases). The CDR3 length is 11 residues. CDR1 is DFQATT, CDR2 SNEGSKA, per germline (reference sequence). In DNA form, the CDR3 reads TGCACCCCCGGGGGAGTTCGTGGCTACACCTTC. Amino acids: CTPGGVRGYTF.

This chain joins TRBV7-9 and TRBJ1-4, with a tentative D call TRBD1 (5 bases). This CDR3 region has 14 residues. Germline-derived CDR1 and CDR2 are SEHNR and FQNEAQ (reference sequence). The V gene lost 4 bases and the J gene lost 8 bases, with 14 bases spanning the gap. CDR3 nucleotide sequence: TGTGCCAGCAGCTCCGGAGCCGGGGACGAAAAACTGTTTTTT. Protein sequence: CASSSGAGDEKLFF.